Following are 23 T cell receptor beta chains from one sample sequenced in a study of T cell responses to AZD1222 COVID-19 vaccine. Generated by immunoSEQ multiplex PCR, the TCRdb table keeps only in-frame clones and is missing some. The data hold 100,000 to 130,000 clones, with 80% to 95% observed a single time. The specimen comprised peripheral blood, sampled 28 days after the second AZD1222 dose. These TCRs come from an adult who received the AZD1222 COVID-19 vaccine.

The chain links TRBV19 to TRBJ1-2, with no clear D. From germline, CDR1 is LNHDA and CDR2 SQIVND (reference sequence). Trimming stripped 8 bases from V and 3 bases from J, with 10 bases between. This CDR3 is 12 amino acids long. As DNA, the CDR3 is TGTGCCAGTTTCGAGTATTACTATGGCTACACCTTC. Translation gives CASFEYYYGYTF.

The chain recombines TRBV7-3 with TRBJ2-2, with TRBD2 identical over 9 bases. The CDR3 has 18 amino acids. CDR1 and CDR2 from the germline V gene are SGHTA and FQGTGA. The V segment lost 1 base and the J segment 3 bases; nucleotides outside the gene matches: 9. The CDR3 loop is CASSLIGSGRYDTGELFF. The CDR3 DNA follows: TGTGCCAGCAGCTTAATCGGTAGCGGGAGATATGACACCGGGGAGCTGTTTTTT.

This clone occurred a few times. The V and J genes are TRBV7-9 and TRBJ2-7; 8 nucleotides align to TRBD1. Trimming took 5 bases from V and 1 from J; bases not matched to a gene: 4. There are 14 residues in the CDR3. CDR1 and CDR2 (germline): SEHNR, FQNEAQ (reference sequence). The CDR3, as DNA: TGTGCCAGCAGCGTCGGGACAGGTTCCTACGAGCAGTACTTC. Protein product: CASSVGTGSYEQYF.

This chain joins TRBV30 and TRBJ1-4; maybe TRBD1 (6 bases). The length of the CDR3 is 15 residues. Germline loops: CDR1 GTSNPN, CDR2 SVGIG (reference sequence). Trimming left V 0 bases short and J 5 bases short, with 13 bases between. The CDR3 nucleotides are TGTGCCTGGAGTGTACAAAGGGGGGCGAATGAAAAACTGTTTTTT. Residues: CAWSVQRGANEKLFF.

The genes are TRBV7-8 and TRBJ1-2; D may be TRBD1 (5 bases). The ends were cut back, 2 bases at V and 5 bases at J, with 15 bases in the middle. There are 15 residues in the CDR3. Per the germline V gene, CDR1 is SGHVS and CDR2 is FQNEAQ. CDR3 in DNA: TGTGCCAGCAGCTTAAAAGGCGTCGGGGGGTATGGCTACACCTTC. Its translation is CASSLKGVGGYGYTF.

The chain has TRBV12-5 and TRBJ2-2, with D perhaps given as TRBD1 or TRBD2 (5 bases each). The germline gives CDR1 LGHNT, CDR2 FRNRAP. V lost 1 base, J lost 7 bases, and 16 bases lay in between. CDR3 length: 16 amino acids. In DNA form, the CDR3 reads TGTGCTAGTGGTTTGGCCGGGGCCAGGGCTGTCGGGGAGCTGTTTTTT. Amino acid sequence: CASGLAGARAVGELFF. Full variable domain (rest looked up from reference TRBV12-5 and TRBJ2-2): DARVTQTPRHKVTEMGQEVTMRCQPILGHNTVFWYRQTMMQGLELLAYFRNRAPLDDSGMPKDRFSAEMPDATLATLKIQPSEPRDSAVYFCASGLAGARAVGELFFGEGSRLTVL.

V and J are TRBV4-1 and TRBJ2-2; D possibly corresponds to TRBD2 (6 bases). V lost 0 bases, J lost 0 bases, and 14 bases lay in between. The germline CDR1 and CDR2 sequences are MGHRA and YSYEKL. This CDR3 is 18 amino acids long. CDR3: CASSQDPPSATNTGELFF. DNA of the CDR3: TGCGCCAGCAGCCAAGATCCCCCTAGCGCTACGAACACCGGGGAGCTGTTTTTT.

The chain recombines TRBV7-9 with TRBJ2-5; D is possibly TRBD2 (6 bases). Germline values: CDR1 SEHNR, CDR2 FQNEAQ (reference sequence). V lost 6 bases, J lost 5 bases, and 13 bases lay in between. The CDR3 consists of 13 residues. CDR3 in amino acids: CASRRAGRETQYF. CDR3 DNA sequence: TGTGCCAGCAGACGGGCGGGAAGGGAGACCCAGTACTTC.

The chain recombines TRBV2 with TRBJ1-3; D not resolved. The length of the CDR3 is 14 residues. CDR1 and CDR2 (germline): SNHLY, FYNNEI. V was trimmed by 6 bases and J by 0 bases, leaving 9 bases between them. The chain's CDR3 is CASSTDSSGNTIYF. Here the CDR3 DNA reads TGTGCCAGCAGCACCGATAGCTCTGGAAACACCATATATTTT.

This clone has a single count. This CDR3 is CASSPGYEQYF. CDR3 bases: TGTGCCAGCAGTCCGGGGTACGAGCAGTACTTC. The V gene is TRBV27, the J gene TRBJ2-7, with a possible D match to TRBD2 (5 bases). V was pared by 5 bases and J by 4 bases, with 6 bases between. CDR3 size: 11 residues. Germline loops: CDR1 MNHEY, CDR2 SMNVEV (reference sequence).

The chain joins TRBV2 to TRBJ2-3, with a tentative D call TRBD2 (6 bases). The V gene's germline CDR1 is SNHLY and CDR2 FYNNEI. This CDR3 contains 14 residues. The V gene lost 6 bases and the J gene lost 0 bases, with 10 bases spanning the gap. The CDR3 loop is CASRTGASTDTQYF. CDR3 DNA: TGTGCCAGCAGGACGGGAGCCAGCACAGATACGCAGTATTTT.

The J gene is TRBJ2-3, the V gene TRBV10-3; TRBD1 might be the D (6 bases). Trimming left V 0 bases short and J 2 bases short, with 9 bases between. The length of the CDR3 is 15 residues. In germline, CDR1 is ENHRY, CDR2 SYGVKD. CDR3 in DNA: TGTGCCATCAGTGAGTCGGGGGCGAACACAGATACGCAGTATTTT. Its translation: CAISESGANTDTQYF.

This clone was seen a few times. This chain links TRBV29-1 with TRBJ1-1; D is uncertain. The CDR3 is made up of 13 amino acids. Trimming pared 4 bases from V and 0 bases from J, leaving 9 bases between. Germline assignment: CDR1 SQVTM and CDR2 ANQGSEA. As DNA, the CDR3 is TGCAGCGTTGTACAGATCCTGAACACTGAAGCTTTCTTT. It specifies CSVVQILNTEAFF.

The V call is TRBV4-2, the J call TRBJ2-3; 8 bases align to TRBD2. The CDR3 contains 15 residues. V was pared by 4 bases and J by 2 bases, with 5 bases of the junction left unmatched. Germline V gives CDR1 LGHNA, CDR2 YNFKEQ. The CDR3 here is CASSPGRGPTDTQYF. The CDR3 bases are TGTGCCAGCAGCCCCGGGAGGGGCCCCACAGATACGCAGTATTTT.

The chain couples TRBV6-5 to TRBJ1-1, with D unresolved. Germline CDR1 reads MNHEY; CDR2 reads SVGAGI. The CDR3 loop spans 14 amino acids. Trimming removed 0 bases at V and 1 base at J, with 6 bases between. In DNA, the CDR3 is TGTGCCAGCAGTTACTCGAATGGGAACACTGAAGCTTTCTTT. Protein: CASSYSNGNTEAFF.

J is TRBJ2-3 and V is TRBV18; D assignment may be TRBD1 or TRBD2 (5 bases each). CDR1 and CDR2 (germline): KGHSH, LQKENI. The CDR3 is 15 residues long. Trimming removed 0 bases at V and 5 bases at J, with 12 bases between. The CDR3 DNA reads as TGTGCCAGCTCACCACCGGGGACGGTCCGAGATACGCAGTATTTT. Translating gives CASSPPGTVRDTQYF.

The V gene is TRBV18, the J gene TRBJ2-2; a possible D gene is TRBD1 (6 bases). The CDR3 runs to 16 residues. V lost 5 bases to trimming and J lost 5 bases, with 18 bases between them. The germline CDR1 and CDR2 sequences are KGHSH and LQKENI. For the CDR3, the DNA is TGTGCCAGCTCAACTCAAAACAGGGCCCAGACCGGGGAGCTGTTTTTT. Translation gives CASSTQNRAQTGELFF.

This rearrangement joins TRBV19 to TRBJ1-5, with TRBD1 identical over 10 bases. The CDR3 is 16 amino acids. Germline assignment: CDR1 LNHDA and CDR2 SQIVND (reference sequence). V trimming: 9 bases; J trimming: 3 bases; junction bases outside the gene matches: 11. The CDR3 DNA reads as TGTGCCAGCATGAGCCGGGACAGGGGTTTCAATCAGCCCCAGCATTTT. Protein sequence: CASMSRDRGFNQPQHF.

CDR3 in amino acids: CASSLDSWNTEAFF. CDR3 DNA sequence: TGTGCCAGCAGTTTGGACAGTTGGAACACTGAAGCTTTCTTT. V is TRBV28 and J is TRBJ1-1; D perhaps matches TRBD1 (6 bases). CDR1 MDHEN and CDR2 SYDVKM come from the germline V gene. The CDR3 is 14 residues long. Trimming cost V 3 bases and J 1 base, with 9 bases left between them.

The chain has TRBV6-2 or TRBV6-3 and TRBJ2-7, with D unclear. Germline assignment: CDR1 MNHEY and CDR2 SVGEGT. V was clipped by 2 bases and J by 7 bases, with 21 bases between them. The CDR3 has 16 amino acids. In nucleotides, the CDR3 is TGTGCCAGCAGTTACAGGATTCCTCTTCCCTACGAAGAGCAGTACTTC. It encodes CASSYRIPLPYEEQYF.

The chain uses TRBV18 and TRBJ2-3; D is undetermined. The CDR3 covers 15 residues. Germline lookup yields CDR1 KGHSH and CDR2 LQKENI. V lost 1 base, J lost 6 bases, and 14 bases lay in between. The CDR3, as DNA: TGTGCCAGCTCACCACGTAGTTTGGTCTGGGATACGCAGTATTTT. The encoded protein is CASSPRSLVWDTQYF.

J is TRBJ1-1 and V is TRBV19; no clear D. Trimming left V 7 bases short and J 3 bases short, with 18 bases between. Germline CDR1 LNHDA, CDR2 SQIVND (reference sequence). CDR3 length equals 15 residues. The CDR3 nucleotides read TGTGCCAGTACCCGACCCTCCAGGAGAGACACTGAAGCTTTCTTT. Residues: CASTRPSRRDTEAFF.

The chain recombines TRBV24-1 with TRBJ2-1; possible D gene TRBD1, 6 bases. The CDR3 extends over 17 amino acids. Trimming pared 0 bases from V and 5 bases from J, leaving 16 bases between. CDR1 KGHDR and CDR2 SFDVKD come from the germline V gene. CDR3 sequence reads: CATSDLGQGTLDNEQFF. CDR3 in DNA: TGTGCCACCAGTGATTTGGGCCAGGGGACGCTCGACAATGAGCAGTTCTTC.